Sequencing of this T cell receptor beta chain was carried out in a study of Ad26.COV2.S vaccination and SARS-CoV-2 variants. Study-wide background: The study gave Ad26.COV2.S intramuscularly, once or twice 56 days apart. Findings and limits, study-wide: Vaccinees showed greater spike-specific TCR breadth than placebo recipients. TCR breadth and depth analyses may have underestimated total T cell responses.

The treatment is: 19 received Ad26.COV2.S at low or high dose, single or two shots; a few received placebo; per-sample allocation not given. The study sampled participants on day 63 after the first vaccine or placebo injection. Whoever gave the sample was an adult aged 18-55 years in Boston. CDR1 GTSNPN and CDR2 SVGIG come from the germline V gene (reference sequence). The CDR3 extends over 15 amino acids. Trimming cost V 1 base and J 1 base, with 10 bases left between them. This table comes from immunoSEQ multiplex PCR, and its TCRdb copy is limited to in-frame clones, with some not included. The sample gives hundreds of thousands of clones, less than 90% of which show up once; 6.4% is in the top ten. Comments on this clone: Antigen: not known.

Sequenced here: peripheral blood, sampled in a trial of Ad26.COV2.S vaccine versus placebo. The chain has TRBV30 and TRBJ2-2, with D tentatively TRBD1 (6 bases). This sequence was found in a person aged 18-65 years who received the Ad26.COV2.S COVID-19 vaccine or a placebo. The DNA of the CDR3 is TGTGCCTGGAGTGCAGGACAGCTGAACACCGGGGAGCTGTTTTTT. Amino acids: CAWSAGQLNTGELFF.